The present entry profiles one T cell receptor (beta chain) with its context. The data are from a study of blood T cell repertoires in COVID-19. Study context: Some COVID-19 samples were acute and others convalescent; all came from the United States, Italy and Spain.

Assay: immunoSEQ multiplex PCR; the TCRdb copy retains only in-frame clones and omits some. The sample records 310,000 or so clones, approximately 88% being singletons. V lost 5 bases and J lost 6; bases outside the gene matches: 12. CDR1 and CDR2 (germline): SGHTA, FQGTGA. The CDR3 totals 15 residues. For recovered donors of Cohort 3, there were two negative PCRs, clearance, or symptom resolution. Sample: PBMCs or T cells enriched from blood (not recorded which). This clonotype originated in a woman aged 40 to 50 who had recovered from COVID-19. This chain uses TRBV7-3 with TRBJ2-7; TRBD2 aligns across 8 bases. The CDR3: CASSPELAVRSEQYF. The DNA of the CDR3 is TGTGCCAGCAGCCCCGAACTAGCGGTGAGGAGCGAGCAGTACTTC.